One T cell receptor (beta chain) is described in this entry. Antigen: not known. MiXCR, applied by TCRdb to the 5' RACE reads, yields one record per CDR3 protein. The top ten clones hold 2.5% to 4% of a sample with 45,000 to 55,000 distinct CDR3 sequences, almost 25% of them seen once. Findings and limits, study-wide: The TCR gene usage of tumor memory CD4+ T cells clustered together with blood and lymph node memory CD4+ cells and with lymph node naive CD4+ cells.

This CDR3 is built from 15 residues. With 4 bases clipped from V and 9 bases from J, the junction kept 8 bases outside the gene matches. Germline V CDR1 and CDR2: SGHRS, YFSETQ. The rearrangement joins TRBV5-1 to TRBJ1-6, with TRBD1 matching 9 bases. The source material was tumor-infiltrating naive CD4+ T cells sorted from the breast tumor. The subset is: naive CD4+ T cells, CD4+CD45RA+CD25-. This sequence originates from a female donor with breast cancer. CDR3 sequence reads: CASSRPGTGTSPLHF. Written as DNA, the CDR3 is TGCGCCAGCAGCAGACCCGGGACAGGGACTTCACCCCTCCACTTT.